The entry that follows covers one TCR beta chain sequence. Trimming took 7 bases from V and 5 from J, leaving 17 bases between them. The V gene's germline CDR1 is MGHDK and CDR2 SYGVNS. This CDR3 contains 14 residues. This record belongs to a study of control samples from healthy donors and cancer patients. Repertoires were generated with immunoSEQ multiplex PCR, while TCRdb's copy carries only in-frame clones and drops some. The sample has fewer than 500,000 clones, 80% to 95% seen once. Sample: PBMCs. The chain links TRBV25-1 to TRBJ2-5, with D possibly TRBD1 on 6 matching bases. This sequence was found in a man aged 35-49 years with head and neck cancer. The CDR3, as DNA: TGTGCCAGCAAGTGGGCAGGGGTAGAGGAGACCCAGTACTTC. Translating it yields CASKWAGVEETQYF.